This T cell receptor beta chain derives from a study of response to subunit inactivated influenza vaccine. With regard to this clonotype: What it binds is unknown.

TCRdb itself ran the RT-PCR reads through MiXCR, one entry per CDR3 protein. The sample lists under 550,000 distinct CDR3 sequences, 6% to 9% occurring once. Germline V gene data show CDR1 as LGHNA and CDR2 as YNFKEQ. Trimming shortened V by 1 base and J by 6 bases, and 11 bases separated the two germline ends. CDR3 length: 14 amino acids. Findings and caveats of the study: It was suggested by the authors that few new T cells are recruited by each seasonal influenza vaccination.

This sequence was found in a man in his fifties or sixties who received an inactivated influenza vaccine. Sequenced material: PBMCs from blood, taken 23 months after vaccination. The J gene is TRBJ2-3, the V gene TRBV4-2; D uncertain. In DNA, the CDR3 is TGTGCCAGCAGCCAAGGTACGCGAGTTGATACGCAGTATTTT. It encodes CASSQGTRVDTQYF.